A selection of T cell receptor beta chains follows, all from one sample in a study of circulating and synovial CD4+ cells in juvenile arthritis. Produced via immunoSEQ multiplex PCR; TCRdb's table is partial and in-frame only. Among 30,000 to 40,000 clones listed, around 96% were seen once. The material sequenced was CD4+ T cells from blood. These receptors were taken from a human donor with juvenile idiopathic arthritis. Each CDR3 is given with its conserved first and last residue. The order of the fields is J gene, clone size, V gene, CDR3 length, D gene, CDR3 DNA, CDR3 protein. D genes are given only for firm matches. Clone size is stated in some rows and not others, as once, few, many or a class when expanded.

J: TRBJ2-7
size: -
V: TRBV7-8
length: 14
D: -
DNA: TGTGCCAGCAGCTTAGGAGGGGGTCCCTACGAGCAGTACTTC
CDR3: CASSLGGGPYEQYF

J: TRBJ2-1
size: -
V: TRBV30
length: 16
D: TRBD2
DNA: TGTGCCTGGAGTGTATTTGGGAGGGCCAGGTACAATGAGCAGTTCTTC
CDR3: CAWSVFGRARYNEQFF

J: TRBJ2-7
size: -
V: TRBV28
length: 13
D: -
DNA: TGTGCCAGCAGTTTATCTTTGTCCTACGAGCAGTACTTC
CDR3: CASSLSLSYEQYF

J: TRBJ1-1
size: -
V: TRBV5-1
length: 16
D: TRBD1
DNA: TGCGCCAGCAGCTACCGGGACAGGGGGGCAAACACTGAAGCTTTCTTT
CDR3: CASSYRDRGANTEAFF

J: TRBJ2-1
size: once
V: TRBV19
length: 14
D: -
DNA: TGTGCCAGTAGTTCCAATCCGGGACACCGGGTACATTTCTTC
CDR3: CASSSNPGHRVHFF

J: TRBJ2-5
size: few
V: TRBV19
length: 10
D: -
DNA: TGTGCCAGTGGAGAAGAGACCCAGTACTTC
CDR3: CASGEETQYF

J: TRBJ2-5
size: -
V: TRBV4-1
length: 16
D: -
DNA: TGCGCCAGCAGCCAAGATCAGATAACAGAAGAAGAGACCCAGTACTTC
CDR3: CASSQDQITEEETQYF

J: TRBJ2-3
size: -
V: TRBV9
length: 18
D: TRBD1
DNA: TGTGCCAGCAGCGTAGCCCGGGGGACAGGGGGCCTCACAGATACGCAGTATTTT
CDR3: CASSVARGTGGLTDTQYF

J: TRBJ1-2
size: -
V: TRBV4-2
length: 15
D: -
DNA: TGTGCCAGCAGCCAACAGACAGGAGTGAACTATGGCTACACCTTC
CDR3: CASSQQTGVNYGYTF

J: TRBJ2-4
size: -
V: TRBV5-5
length: 16
D: -
DNA: TGTGCCAGCTCCAGCACAACAGTTGGGGCCAAAAACATTCAGTACTTC
CDR3: CASSSTTVGAKNIQYF

J: TRBJ1-2
size: -
V: TRBV18
length: 16
D: TRBD1
DNA: TGTGCCAGCTCCTACGGGACAGGAAGAGCTAACTATGGCTACACCTTC
CDR3: CASSYGTGRANYGYTF

J: TRBJ2-7
size: few
V: TRBV7-3
length: 13
D: -
DNA: TGTGCCAGCAGCGCGACACCATCTTACGAGCAGTACTTC
CDR3: CASSATPSYEQYF

J: TRBJ1-5
size: -
V: TRBV19
length: 16
D: -
DNA: TGTGCCAGCAGAAAAGGGGAACTCGATAGCAATCAGCCCCAGCATTTT
CDR3: CASRKGELDSNQPQHF

J: TRBJ1-2
size: -
V: TRBV7-2
length: 14
D: -
DNA: TGTGCCAGCAGCTTCGGGACATCCCTCTATGGCTACACCTTC
CDR3: CASSFGTSLYGYTF

J: TRBJ2-6
size: -
V: TRBV7-3
length: 14
D: TRBD2
DNA: TGTGCCAGCAAGCGGGAGAGTGGGGCCAACGTCCTGACTTTC
CDR3: CASKRESGANVLTF

J: TRBJ2-1
size: -
V: TRBV30
length: 18
D: TRBD1
DNA: TGTGCCTGCAGCCGGGACAGAGACTCCTTGAGCTCCTACAATGAGCAGTTCTTC
CDR3: CACSRDRDSLSSYNEQFF

J: TRBJ1-2
size: -
V: TRBV5-1
length: 14
D: -
DNA: TGCGCCAGCAGCTTGGGCTCCGGAGACTATGGCTACACCTTC
CDR3: CASSLGSGDYGYTF

J: TRBJ1-4
size: -
V: TRBV10-2
length: 17
D: -
DNA: TGCGCCAGCAGGGCAGCACAGATAGATCAAACTAATGAAAAACTGTTTTTT
CDR3: CASRAAQIDQTNEKLFF

J: TRBJ1-2
size: -
V: TRBV19
length: 12
D: -
DNA: TGTGCCAGTAGTTTGGCCTTCTATGGCTACACCTTC
CDR3: CASSLAFYGYTF

J: TRBJ2-1
size: -
V: TRBV7-9
length: 12
D: -
DNA: TGTGCCAGCAGCTTAGCACTGATTGTGCAGTTCTTC
CDR3: CASSLALIVQFF

J: TRBJ1-5
size: -
V: TRBV29-1
length: 13
D: TRBD1
DNA: TGCAGCGTTCAGAGAGGGGGCGGGCAGCCCCAGCATTTT
CDR3: CSVQRGGGQPQHF

J: TRBJ2-1
size: -
V: TRBV6-4
length: 17
D: TRBD2
DNA: TGTGCCAGCAGTATCCTCCCGGGGACTAGCGGCTACAATGAGCAGTTCTTC
CDR3: CASSILPGTSGYNEQFF

J: TRBJ1-1
size: -
V: TRBV27
length: 14
D: TRBD1
DNA: TGTGCCAGCAGGCGCGGACAGGACTACACTGAAGCTTTCTTT
CDR3: CASRRGQDYTEAFF

J: TRBJ1-4
size: -
V: TRBV5-4
length: 14
D: -
DNA: TGTGCCAGCAGTCTTCGGGGGACTAATGAAAAACTGTTTTTT
CDR3: CASSLRGTNEKLFF

J: TRBJ2-1
size: -
V: TRBV5-3
length: 16
D: TRBD1
DNA: TGTGCCAGAAGCCACGAGCGGGACAGGGTGTGGATAGCGCAGTTCTTC
CDR3: CARSHERDRVWIAQFF

J: TRBJ2-1
size: -
V: TRBV6-1
length: 11
D: TRBD1
DNA: TGTGCCAGCAGTGACACAGGGACAGGGTTCTTC
CDR3: CASSDTGTGFF

J: TRBJ2-1
size: -
V: TRBV6-6
length: 14
D: -
DNA: TGTGCCACCACCCTTGGACTCTCCCCTGGTGAGCAGTTCTTC
CDR3: CATTLGLSPGEQFF

J: TRBJ1-1
size: -
V: TRBV7-2
length: 14
D: -
DNA: TGTGCCAGCAGCTGGGACGGGGGGAACACTGAAGCTTTCTTT
CDR3: CASSWDGGNTEAFF

J: TRBJ2-2
size: -
V: TRBV7-2
length: 14
D: -
DNA: TGTGCCAGCAGCTTAAAGACTAACACCGGGGAGCTGTTTTTT
CDR3: CASSLKTNTGELFF

J: TRBJ1-2
size: -
V: TRBV7-2
length: 14
D: TRBD1
DNA: TGTGCCAGCAGCTTAGGACAGGGAGAGAATGGCTACACCTTC
CDR3: CASSLGQGENGYTF

J: TRBJ1-6
size: few
V: TRBV5-4
length: 16
D: -
DNA: TGTGCCAGCAGCTTGGACCCGGAGGGGACGACCATGCCCCTCCACTTT
CDR3: CASSLDPEGTTMPLHF

J: TRBJ2-3
size: -
V: TRBV2
length: 15
D: -
DNA: TGTGCCAGCAGTGGATATGCAGGGGACACAGATACGCAGTATTTT
CDR3: CASSGYAGDTDTQYF

J: TRBJ1-2
size: -
V: TRBV27
length: 13
D: -
DNA: TGTGCCAGCAGTACAGGAGGGAGCTATGGCTACACCTTC
CDR3: CASSTGGSYGYTF

J: TRBJ2-3
size: -
V: TRBV5-1
length: 15
D: -
DNA: TGCGCCAGCAGCTTGGGGTGGACAGCGACAGATACGCAGTATTTT
CDR3: CASSLGWTATDTQYF

J: TRBJ2-5
size: -
V: TRBV10-2
length: 14
D: -
DNA: TGCGCCAGAAGAATCTCTAGCAACCAAGAGACCCAGTACTTC
CDR3: CARRISSNQETQYF

J: TRBJ2-5
size: -
V: TRBV5-4
length: 14
D: TRBD2
DNA: TGTGCCAGCAGCACCCCCGGGACCCGGGGGGCCCAGTACTTC
CDR3: CASSTPGTRGAQYF

J: TRBJ2-1
size: -
V: TRBV9
length: 16
D: -
DNA: TGTGCCAGCAGCGTAAGCGCTAGCGCCTCCTACAATGAGCAGTTCTTC
CDR3: CASSVSASASYNEQFF

J: TRBJ2-2
size: -
V: TRBV28
length: 17
D: -
DNA: TGTGCCAGCAGTCTTAGAACTAGCTTGAGAAACACCGGGGAGCTGTTTTTT
CDR3: CASSLRTSLRNTGELFF

J: TRBJ2-2
size: once
V: TRBV9
length: 15
D: TRBD2
DNA: TGTGCCAGCAGCATACAAAGCGGGAACGCCGGGGAGCTGTTTTTT
CDR3: CASSIQSGNAGELFF

J: TRBJ2-7
size: -
V: TRBV11-2
length: 13
D: -
DNA: TGTGCCAGCAGCTTCCCAGGGCGGTACGAGCAGTACTTC
CDR3: CASSFPGRYEQYF

J: TRBJ1-5
size: -
V: TRBV25-1
length: 15
D: -
DNA: TGTGCCAGCAGTGAACGAGCAGGGGACAATCAGCCCCAGCATTTT
CDR3: CASSERAGDNQPQHF

J: TRBJ2-4
size: -
V: TRBV6-1
length: 12
D: -
DNA: TGTGCCAGCAGCAGCGGACTGGACATTCAGTACTTC
CDR3: CASSSGLDIQYF

J: TRBJ2-7
size: -
V: TRBV5-4
length: 17
D: TRBD1
DNA: TGTGCCAGCAGCTCTCACAATGGACAGGGGGGAATCGACGAGCAGTACTTC
CDR3: CASSSHNGQGGIDEQYF